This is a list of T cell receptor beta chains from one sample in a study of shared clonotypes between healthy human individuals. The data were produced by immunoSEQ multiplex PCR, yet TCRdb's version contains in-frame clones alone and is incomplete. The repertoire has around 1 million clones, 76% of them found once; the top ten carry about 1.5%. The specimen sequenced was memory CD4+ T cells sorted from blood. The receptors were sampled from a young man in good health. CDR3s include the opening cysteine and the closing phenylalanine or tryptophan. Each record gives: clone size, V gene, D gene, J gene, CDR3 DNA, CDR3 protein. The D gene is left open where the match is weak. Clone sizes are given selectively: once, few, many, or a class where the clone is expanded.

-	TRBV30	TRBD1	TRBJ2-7	TGTGCCTGGACCCTTAAGCTGGGACAGCCCTACGAGCAGTACTTC	CAWTLKLGQPYEQYF
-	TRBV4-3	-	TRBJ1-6	TGCGCCAGCAGCCAAGGTGGAAGTAATTCACCCCTCCACTTT	CASSQGGSNSPLHF
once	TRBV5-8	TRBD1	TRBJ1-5	TGTGCCAGCAGCTTGGGGACAGGGTATAGCAATCAGCCCCAGCATTTT	CASSLGTGYSNQPQHF
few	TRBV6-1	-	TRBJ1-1	TGTGCCAGCAGTGAGGGGGTGCCTGAAGCTTTCTTT	CASSEGVPEAFF
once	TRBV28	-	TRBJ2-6	TGTGCCAGCAGTTTCCCCCAGGGAGCCAACGTCCTGACTTTC	CASSFPQGANVLTF
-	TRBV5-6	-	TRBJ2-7	TGTGCCAGCAGCCAAGGACTTGCTGTATCGGGCGAGCAGTACTTC	CASSQGLAVSGEQYF
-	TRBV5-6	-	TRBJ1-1	TGTGCCAGCAGCTTTCGCGGGTCTGAAGCTTTCTTT	CASSFRGSEAFF
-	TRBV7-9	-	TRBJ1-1	TGTGCCAGCAGCACAGACGGACGCTTGAACACTGAAGCTTTCTTT	CASSTDGRLNTEAFF
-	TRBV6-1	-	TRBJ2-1	TGTGCCAGCGGCATTCGCCTCACCGGGGGCAATGAGCAGTTCTTC	CASGIRLTGGNEQFF
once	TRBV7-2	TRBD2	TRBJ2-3	TGTGCCAGCCGTCAGACTAGCTCTACGCAGTATTTT	CASRQTSSTQYF
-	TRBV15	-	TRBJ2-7	TGTGCCACCAGCAGAGATAGTCCCGTACAGGGCTCCTACGAGCAGTACTTC	CATSRDSPVQGSYEQYF
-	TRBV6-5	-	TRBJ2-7	TGTGCCAGCAGTTACGTTGGTGGGGGCCACGAGCAGTACTTC	CASSYVGGGHEQYF
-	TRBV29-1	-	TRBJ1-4	TGCAGCGTTGAACTCGGACGACAGCGTGAAAAACTGTTTTTT	CSVELGRQREKLFF
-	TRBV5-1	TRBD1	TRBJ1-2	TGCGCCAGCAGCGAAGGGGACAGGGGCTATGGCTACACCTTC	CASSEGDRGYGYTF
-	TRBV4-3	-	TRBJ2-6	TGCGCCAGCAGCCACTACGGGCCCCGGGAAGGGGCCAACGTCCTGACTTTC	CASSHYGPREGANVLTF
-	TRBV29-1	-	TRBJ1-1	TGCAGCGGACAAATGAACACTGAAGCTTTCTTT	CSGQMNTEAFF
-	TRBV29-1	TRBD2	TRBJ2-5	TGCAGCGTTGCCGGACTAGCGGGAGATAGGGAAGAGACCCAGTACTTC	CSVAGLAGDREETQYF
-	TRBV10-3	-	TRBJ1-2	TGTGCCATCAGTGAAAAGGGGGATGGCTATGGCTACACCTTC	CAISEKGDGYGYTF
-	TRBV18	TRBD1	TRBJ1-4	TGTGCCAGCTCACCATCTCGGACAGGGTTGGGTGAAAAACTGTTTTTT	CASSPSRTGLGEKLFF
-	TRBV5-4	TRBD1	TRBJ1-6	TGTGCCAGCAGTCAGGGGGAATATAATTCACCCCTCCACTTT	CASSQGEYNSPLHF
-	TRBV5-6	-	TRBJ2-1	TGTGCCAGCAGCTTGCCCCTCGGGAGTGAGTTCTTC	CASSLPLGSEFF
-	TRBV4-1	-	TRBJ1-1	TGCGCCAGCAGCCAAGATCTGAGAGGGACGAGGACTGAAGCTTTCTTT	CASSQDLRGTRTEAFF
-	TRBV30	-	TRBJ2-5	TGTGCCTGGAGTGTTGTTGCGGGCCGAGAGACCCAGTACTTC	CAWSVVAGRETQYF
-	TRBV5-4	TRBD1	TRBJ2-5	TGTGCCAGCAGCCCTAAACTGGACAGGGGGTCAGGAGAGACCCAGTACTTC	CASSPKLDRGSGETQYF
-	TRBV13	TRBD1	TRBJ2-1	TGTGCCAGCAGCTTTTACAGGGGTCAGAGGTACAATGAGCAGTTCTTC	CASSFYRGQRYNEQFF
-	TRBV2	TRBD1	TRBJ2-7	TGTGCCAGCAGTGCTGACAGGGGAACCTACGAGCAGTACTTC	CASSADRGTYEQYF
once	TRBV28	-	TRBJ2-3	TGTGCCAGCAGTTTTAACAGCACAGATACGCAGTATTTT	CASSFNSTDTQYF
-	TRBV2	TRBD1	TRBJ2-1	TGTGCCAGCCGTTCAGACAGGGCGGTCTACAATGAGCAGTTCTTC	CASRSDRAVYNEQFF
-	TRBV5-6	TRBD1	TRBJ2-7	TGTGCCAGCAGCCTAGACAGGGGTCTCTACGAGCAGTACTTC	CASSLDRGLYEQYF
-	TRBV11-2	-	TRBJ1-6	TGTGCCAGCAGCTTAGATGTGGGGAGGGGGTCACCCCTCCACTTT	CASSLDVGRGSPLHF
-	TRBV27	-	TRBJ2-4	TGTGCCAGCAGTTCCGGGATGGGAAACATTCAGTACTTC	CASSSGMGNIQYF
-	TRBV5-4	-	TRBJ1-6	TGTGCCAGCAGCTTGTCAACAGGGAGTAATTCACCCCTCCACTTT	CASSLSTGSNSPLHF
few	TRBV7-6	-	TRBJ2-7	TGTGCCAGCAGCCCAGATTCGGGCTGGGGCGAGCAGTACTTC	CASSPDSGWGEQYF
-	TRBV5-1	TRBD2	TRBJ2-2	TGCGCCAGCAGTACCGGGACTAGACAAACCGGGGAGCTGTTTTTT	CASSTGTRQTGELFF
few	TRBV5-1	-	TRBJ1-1	TGCGCCAGCAGCTTGGTTTCCACTGAAGCTTTCTTT	CASSLVSTEAFF
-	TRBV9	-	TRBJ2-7	TGTGCCAGCAGCGTTGATCTTGAGGGGGGCCACGAGCAGTACTTC	CASSVDLEGGHEQYF